What follows are 28 T cell receptor beta chains derived from one specimen sequenced in a study of OX40 agonist ivuxolimab in advanced cancers. Profiled with immunoSEQ multiplex PCR; TCRdb holds only in-frame clones, not every one. The sample contains approximately 80,000 clones, 85% of which appear only once. The sample consisted of CD4+ or CD8+ T cells sorted from blood, taken in a trial of the OX40 agonist ivuxolimab. These receptors originate from an adult with an advanced solid tumor such as melanoma, head and neck, liver or kidney cancer.

This chain joins TRBV13 and TRBJ1-1, with unresolved D. V shed 4 bases and J shed 1 base, with 19 bases lying between them. The germline gives CDR1 PRHDT, CDR2 FYEKMQ (reference sequence). The CDR3 spans 17 residues. The CDR3 sequence: CASSSPRLGLSNTEAFF. In DNA, the CDR3 is TGTGCCAGCAGCTCCCCCCGATTAGGACTATCGAACACTGAAGCTTTCTTT.

The rearrangement links TRBV2 to TRBJ1-3, with 8 bases matching TRBD1. The CDR3 extends over 16 amino acids. With V trimmed by 6 bases and J by 4 bases, 11 bases remained unmatched. CDR1 is SNHLY and CDR2 is FYNNEI in the germline V gene. In nucleotides, the CDR3 is TGTGCCAGCAGGCTAGATACAGGGGGATCGGGAAACACCATATATTTT. It codes for CASRLDTGGSGNTIYF.

The chain recombines TRBV6-1 with TRBJ1-6; a possible D gene is TRBD1 (6 bases). This CDR3 is 15 amino acids long. Germline values: CDR1 MNHNS, CDR2 SASEGT. V was trimmed by 1 base and J by 5 bases, leaving 9 bases between them. As DNA, the CDR3 is TGTGCCAGCAGTGAAGGACAGGTACATAATTCACCCCTCCACTTT. Translation: CASSEGQVHNSPLHF.

The chain is built from TRBV6-5 and TRBJ2-7; TRBD1 matches 9 bases. The germline gives CDR1 MNHEY, CDR2 SVGAGI. CDR3 size: 15 residues. With V trimmed by 6 bases and J by 1 base, 7 bases remained unmatched. The CDR3 sequence is CASRKQGAASYEQYF. The CDR3 DNA reads TGTGCCAGCAGAAAACAGGGGGCTGCTTCCTACGAGCAGTACTTC.

The rearrangement uses TRBV28 and TRBJ1-5; no reliable D call. The germline V gene encodes CDR1 MDHEN and CDR2 SYDVKM. Trimming removed 3 bases from V and 3 bases from J, with 12 bases in between. This CDR3 is built from 15 residues. Here the CDR3 DNA reads TGTGCCAGCAGTTTCATAGGGTCCTACAATCAGCCCCAGCATTTT. Protein product: CASSFIGSYNQPQHF.

The chain employs TRBV19 and TRBJ1-1; no clear D. The CDR3 consists of 15 residues. Germline CDR1 and CDR2: LNHDA and SQIVND (reference sequence). Trimming left V 6 bases short and J 4 bases short, with 18 bases between. The DNA for the CDR3 is TGTGCCAGTAGGGGTCGGCAGGTTGTGGGCACTGAAGCTTTCTTT. Translated: CASRGRQVVGTEAFF.

The chain has TRBV11-2 and TRBJ2-5, with 10 bases matching TRBD2. The CDR3 totals 15 residues. V shed 5 bases and J 2 bases; nucleotides not matched to a gene: 5. CDR1 and CDR2 from the germline V gene are SGHAT and FQNNGV. CDR3 nucleotide sequence: TGTGCCAGCAGCCCAGGACTAGCGGTACAAGAGACCCAGTACTTC. Residues: CASSPGLAVQETQYF.

The chain employs TRBV9 and TRBJ2-5; D is ambiguous. The CDR3 is made up of 13 amino acids. Germline-derived CDR1 and CDR2 are SGDLS and YYNGEE. The V and J ends lost 0 bases and 2 bases respectively, with 5 bases between them. The CDR3 protein is CASSVGYQETQYF. The CDR3 nucleotides are TGTGCCAGCAGCGTAGGCTATCAAGAGACCCAGTACTTC.

The chain carries TRBV12-5 and TRBJ2-7, with 8 nucleotides matching TRBD1. Trimming at V came to 5 bases and at J to 2 bases, leaving 8 bases not matched to a gene. CDR1 is LGHNT, CDR2 FRNRAP, per germline. The CDR3 runs 15 residues. The CDR3: CASGPRQGPAYEQYF. CDR3 coding DNA: TGTGCTAGTGGTCCCCGACAGGGGCCGGCCTACGAGCAGTACTTC.

The chain's CDR3 is CASSLQGNQETQYF. The CDR3 bases are TGTGCCAGCAGCTTACAAGGGAACCAAGAGACCCAGTACTTC. This sequence joins TRBV13 and TRBJ2-5; D not certain. Trimming pared 2 bases from V and 0 bases from J, leaving 7 bases between. CDR3 size: 14 residues. The germline gives CDR1 PRHDT, CDR2 FYEKMQ (reference sequence).

J is TRBJ2-7 and V is TRBV6-6, with a weak D call TRBD2 (5 bases). The CDR3 sequence is 13 residues long. V shed 2 bases and J shed 7 bases, with 12 bases lying between them. Germline-derived CDR1 and CDR2 are MNHNY and SVGAGI (reference sequence). CDR3 loop: CASSYPTSGEQYF. DNA for the CDR3: TGTGCCAGCAGTTACCCAACCTCGGGGGAGCAGTACTTC.

The CDR3 DNA sequence: TGTGCCAGCAGCCCCCAGGGGGGGGCGGGAGATACGCAGTATTTT. It codes for CASSPQGGAGDTQYF. The rearrangement uses TRBV7-3 and TRBJ2-3, with D perhaps matching TRBD1 or TRBD2 (7 bases each). V was cut by 5 bases and J by 5 bases, with 17 bases left in between. This CDR3 contains 15 residues. The germline V gene encodes CDR1 SGHTA and CDR2 FQGTGA. The whole variable domain, remainder taken from reference TRBV7-3 and TRBJ2-3, is GAGVSQTPSNKVTEKGKYVELRCDPISGHTALYWYRQSLGQGPEFLIYFQGTGAADDSGLPNDRFFAVRPEGSVSTLKIQRTERGDSAVYLCASSPQGGAGDTQYFGPGTRLTVL.

This clone turned up a few times. J is TRBJ2-1 and V is TRBV7-3; TRBD2 matches 13 bases. CDR1 and CDR2 (germline): SGHTA, FQGTGA. J was trimmed by 7 bases and V by 8 bases; bases with no gene match: 8. The CDR3 sequence is 15 residues long. DNA for the CDR3: TGTGCCAGCCGCAAACTAGCGGGGGGGGGAAATGAGCAGTTCTTC. Amino acids: CASRKLAGGGNEQFF.

There are a few counts of this clone. The rearrangement joins TRBV19 to TRBJ2-5, with TRBD1 as a possible D gene (6 bases). V lost 10 bases to trimming and J lost 5 bases, with 17 bases between them. CDR1 LNHDA and CDR2 SQIVND come from the germline V gene (reference sequence). The CDR3 has 13 residues. CDR3 in amino acids: CATATRGVETQYF. CDR3 bases: TGTGCCACCGCCACCAGGGGTGTGGAGACCCAGTACTTC.

The rearrangement uses TRBV29-1 and TRBJ2-7; the D call may be TRBD1 or TRBD2 (5 bases each). This CDR3 is built from 15 residues. Germline CDR1 and CDR2: SQVTM and ANQGSEA. With 3 bases removed from V and 5 bases from J, the gap between germline ends came to 20 bases. The CDR3 is CSVDLGTNPTDEQYF. The CDR3 DNA sequence: TGCAGCGTTGACCTTGGGACGAATCCAACCGACGAGCAGTACTTC.

The CDR3 DNA reads TGTGCCAGCAGCTTCCAGGGAGAGACCCAGTACTTC. Translating gives CASSFQGETQYF. The chain uses TRBV7-6 and TRBJ2-5; a weak D match, TRBD1 (5 bases). The V gene lost 3 bases and the J gene lost 4 bases, with 6 bases spanning the gap. CDR3 size: 12 residues. Looked up from germline, CDR1 is SGHVS and CDR2 is FNYEAQ.

J is TRBJ2-7 and V is TRBV19; 8 nucleotides match TRBD1. The CDR3 extends over 15 amino acids. Germline V gene data show CDR1 as LNHDA and CDR2 as SQIVND (reference sequence). After removal of 3 bases from V and 4 bases from J, the junction contained 8 bases not matched to a gene. The CDR3 DNA reads TGTGCCAGTAGTATTTACGGACAGGGCCAATACGAGCAGTACTTC. Amino acids: CASSIYGQGQYEQYF.

Only a few counts were recorded for this clone. This sequence joins TRBV2 and TRBJ2-2, with TRBD2 identical over 7 bases. Germline CDR1 and CDR2: SNHLY and FYNNEI. The CDR3 loop spans 16 amino acids. V shed 4 bases, J shed 3 bases, and the junction held 8 bases outside the gene matches. The CDR3 region has the DNA TGTGCCAGCAGTGGGTATGGCGGGGGACACACCGGGGAGCTGTTTTTT. This sequence encodes CASSGYGGGHTGELFF.

This clone has a single count. The CDR3 sequence is CASSLNSGGSYEQYF. CDR3 coding DNA: TGTGCCAGCAGCTTAAATAGCGGGGGCTCCTACGAGCAGTACTTC. V gene TRBV7-6 combines with J gene TRBJ2-7; 9 bases line up with TRBD2. The V segment lost 2 bases and the J segment 0 bases; nucleotides outside the gene matches: 2. Per germline, CDR1 SGHVS and CDR2 FNYEAQ. The CDR3 is made up of 15 amino acids.

This clone was recorded only once. This chain uses TRBV18 with TRBJ1-1; D not certain. The germline V gene has CDR1 KGHSH and CDR2 LQKENI. Between the trimmed V and J ends, which lost 8 bases and 1 base, there was a span of 8 bases. The CDR3 loop spans 12 amino acids. Written as DNA, the CDR3 is TGTGCCAGCGTCGGCACGAACACTGAAGCTTTCTTT. It codes for CASVGTNTEAFF.

This chain joins TRBV5-1 and TRBJ2-7, with a possible D match to TRBD1 (5 bases). In germline, CDR1 is SGHRS, CDR2 YFSETQ. V lost 1 base and J 0 bases, leaving 11 bases between the germline ends. The CDR3 spans 15 residues. CDR3 DNA sequence: TGCGCCAGCAGCTTGATAGGGGTCGTCTCCTACGAGCAGTACTTC. Residues: CASSLIGVVSYEQYF.

This clone was detected only a few times. The chain uses TRBV7-6 and TRBJ2-1; 8 nucleotides match TRBD2. Germline assignment: CDR1 SGHVS and CDR2 FNYEAQ. V trimming: 5 bases; J trimming: 8 bases; junction bases outside the gene matches: 11. The CDR3 contains 15 residues. CDR3 in amino acids: CASSLRLARGDEQFF. In DNA, the CDR3 is TGTGCCAGCAGCCTCAGACTAGCGAGAGGGGATGAGCAGTTCTTC.

This clone was seen just once. This chain connects TRBV19 to TRBJ2-7; D uncertain. This CDR3 is built from 12 residues. Per the germline V gene, CDR1 is LNHDA and CDR2 is SQIVND (reference sequence). Trimming removed 6 bases from V and 6 bases from J, with 12 bases in between. The CDR3: CASSVTEAEQYF. CDR3 nucleotides: TGTGCCAGTAGCGTGACCGAGGCCGAGCAGTACTTC. The whole variable domain, remainder taken from reference TRBV19 and TRBJ2-7, is DGGITQSPKYLFRKEGQNVTLSCEQNLNHDAMYWYRQDPGQGLRLIYYSQIVNDFQKGDIAEGYSVSREKKESFPLTVTSAQKNPTAFYLCASSVTEAEQYFGPGTRLTVT.

The V gene is TRBV29-1, the J gene TRBJ2-3; 10 nucleotides agree with TRBD2. After removal of 0 bases from V and 7 bases from J, the junction contained 7 bases not matched to a gene. The germline CDR1 and CDR2 sequences are SQVTM and ANQGSEA. CDR3 size: 15 residues. The CDR3 spells CSVEEIAGGLYTQYF. The DNA of the CDR3 is TGCAGCGTTGAAGAAATAGCGGGGGGATTATATACGCAGTATTTT.

The CDR3 DNA is TGCGCCAGCAACAGGGTGGGGGAAGAGACCCAGTACTTC. Residues: CASNRVGEETQYF. V gene TRBV5-1 combines with J gene TRBJ2-5, with a weak D call TRBD1 (6 bases). Germline V CDR1 and CDR2: SGHRS, YFSETQ. The CDR3 is 13 residues long. With 6 bases removed from V and 3 bases from J, the gap between germline ends came to 12 bases.

V gene TRBV5-1 combines with J gene TRBJ2-1; 12 nucleotides match TRBD2. The V and J ends lost 0 bases and 6 bases, in that order; junction bases with no gene match: 1. The CDR3 totals 15 residues. From germline, CDR1 is SGHRS and CDR2 YFSETQ. The CDR3 nucleotides read TGCGCCAGCAGCTTGGCACTAGCGGGGGGCAATGAGCAGTTCTTC. This translates into CASSLALAGGNEQFF. Together with reference TRBV5-1 and TRBJ2-1, the CDR3 gives the full variable domain: KAGVTQTPRYLIKTRGQQVTLSCSPISGHRSVSWYQQTPGQGLQFLFEYFSETQRNKGNFPGRFSGRQFSNSRSEMNVSTLELGDSALYLCASSLALAGGNEQFFGPGTRLTVL.

The chain carries TRBV6-1 and TRBJ2-5; 8 bases agree with TRBD1. Germline V gene data show CDR1 as MNHNS and CDR2 as SASEGT. The CDR3 is 15 residues long. The trim removed 5 bases at V and 4 bases at J, leaving 9 bases unmatched. In nucleotides, the CDR3 is TGTGCCAGCAGTTTTTGGACAGGGCGAGGAGAGACCCAGTACTTC. It translates to CASSFWTGRGETQYF.

The rearrangement joins TRBV2 to TRBJ2-2; D unclear. This CDR3 contains 16 residues. V was pared by 6 bases and J by 4 bases, with 18 bases between. Looked up from germline, CDR1 is SNHLY and CDR2 is FYNNEI. DNA for the CDR3: TGTGCCAGCAGCCCCGACGGTGGGTGGGTCACCGGGGAGCTGTTTTTT. It specifies CASSPDGGWVTGELFF. Full variable domain (outside the CDR3, taken from reference TRBV2 and TRBJ2-2): EPEVTQTPSHQVTQMGQEVILRCVPISNHLYFYWYRQILGQKVEFLVSFYNNEISEKSEIFDDQFSVERPDGSNFTLKIRSTKLEDSAMYFCASSPDGGWVTGELFFGEGSRLTVL.